The 29 T cell receptor beta chains in this list originate from one sample, sequenced in a study of shared clonotypes between healthy human individuals. Some clones are missing from TCRdb's copy, which holds only in-frame ones; the method was immunoSEQ multiplex PCR. The data show 400,000 to 550,000 clones, with around three quarters seen just once and about 12% held by the top ten. Sequenced material: PBMCs. The receptor source for this set is a woman in her 40s in good health. Some clones in this sample may be carry-over from other donors' samples.

This clone has more than one count but fewer than ten. The V gene is TRBV29-1, the J gene TRBJ2-7, with D maybe TRBD2 (7 bases). Trimming stripped 6 bases from V and 6 bases from J, with 21 bases between. Germline values: CDR1 SQVTM, CDR2 ANQGSEA. This CDR3 region has 14 residues. The CDR3 bases are TGCAGCGTCCTCCGGGGAGGGGGAGCCGGCGAGCAGTACTTC. Translating gives CSVLRGGGAGEQYF.

This clone appeared a single time. V gene TRBV28 combines with J gene TRBJ1-6, with 7 bases identical to TRBD1. The germline V gene encodes CDR1 MDHEN and CDR2 SYDVKM. After removal of 6 bases from V and 8 bases from J, the junction contained 7 bases not matched to a gene. The CDR3 spans 14 residues. CDR3 bases: TGTGCCAGCAGACTCGACAGGGTGGATTCACCCCTCCACTTT. Translated: CASRLDRVDSPLHF.

V is TRBV4-1 and J is TRBJ2-2; 7 nucleotides agree with TRBD1. V lost 2 bases and J lost 1; bases outside the gene matches: 4. The CDR3 loop spans 16 amino acids. Germline CDR1 is MGHRA and CDR2 is YSYEKL. CDR3 sequence (DNA): TGCGCCAGCAGCCAACCGGGACAGCTGAACACCGGGGAGCTGTTTTTT. Residues: CASSQPGQLNTGELFF.

The V and J genes are TRBV5-1 and TRBJ2-1; TRBD2 matches 8 bases. Germline V gene lookup returns CDR1 SGHRS and CDR2 YFSETQ. V lost 2 bases to trimming and J lost 6 bases; unmatched junction nucleotides: 1. The CDR3 runs 13 residues. Here the CDR3 reads CASSLGTSNEQFF. In DNA form, the CDR3 reads TGCGCCAGCAGCTTAGGGACTAGCAATGAGCAGTTCTTC.

This clone was picked up a small number of times. The chain joins TRBV10-2 to TRBJ1-2, with D unresolved. Germline V gives CDR1 WSHSY, CDR2 SAAADI. Trimming took 8 bases from V and 4 from J, leaving 5 bases between them. CDR3 length: 10 residues. The CDR3 nucleotides read TGCGCCAGCGGCACCTATGGCTACACCTTC. Its translation: CASGTYGYTF.

This chain joins TRBV25-1 and TRBJ2-2; a possible D gene is TRBD2 (6 bases). Germline V lookup: CDR1 MGHDK, CDR2 SYGVNS. The CDR3 totals 17 residues. V gave up 5 bases and J gave up 1 base, with 17 bases separating them. CDR3 coding DNA: TGTGCCAGCAGTTCTAACCCAGCGGGCGTGAACACCGGGGAGCTGTTTTTT. Its protein product is CASSSNPAGVNTGELFF.

The gene calls are TRBV7-2 and TRBJ2-1, with 8 bases matching TRBD2. CDR1 is SGHTA and CDR2 is FQGNSA in the germline V gene. The CDR3 is made up of 14 amino acids. The V and J ends lost 5 bases and 9 bases, in that order; junction bases with no gene match: 9. The DNA for the CDR3 is TGTGCCAGCAGCCCCAGCGGGAGTGGCTCTGAGCAGTTCTTC. Translated, it gives CASSPSGSGSEQFF.

The chain couples TRBV9 to TRBJ2-7; 11 positions match TRBD2. V gave up 0 bases and J gave up 4 bases; unmatched junction bases: 3. CDR3 length: 15 residues. Germline V CDR1 and CDR2: SGDLS, YYNGEE. For the CDR3, the DNA is TGTGCCAGCAGCGTAGCAACTAGCGGGAGTTACGAGCAGTACTTC. It encodes CASSVATSGSYEQYF.

This clone was detected many times. The CDR3 loop reads CASSPPTSGTYEQYF. CDR3 DNA sequence: TGTGCCAGCTCACCACCTACTAGCGGGACCTACGAGCAGTACTTC. The chain combines TRBV18 with TRBJ2-7, with TRBD2 identical over 10 bases. Germline CDR1 is KGHSH and CDR2 is LQKENI. After removal of 0 bases from V and 2 bases from J, the junction contained 1 base not matched to a gene. This CDR3 comprises 15 residues.

The chain carries TRBV5-1 and TRBJ2-1, with D maybe TRBD2 (6 bases). The CDR3 length is 15 residues. V was shortened by 4 bases and J by 6 bases, with 17 bases between the two germline ends. Germline V CDR1 and CDR2: SGHRS, YFSETQ. As DNA, the CDR3 is TGCGCCAGCAGCAGGGTGACGCAGGGAGGCAATGAGCAGTTCTTC. As protein: CASSRVTQGGNEQFF.

In this sample, this clone turned up a few times. This chain uses TRBV19 with TRBJ1-2; D uncertain. V lost 3 bases and J lost 4, with 9 bases in between. Germline CDR1 reads LNHDA; CDR2 reads SQIVND (reference sequence). The CDR3 is 13 residues long. CDR3 sequence: CASSIEGSYGYTF. CDR3 coding DNA: TGTGCCAGTAGTATTGAGGGCAGCTATGGCTACACCTTC.

As for this clone: This sequence is one base from a far larger clone and is likely a read error. The same CDR3 is also encoded by other DNA sequences in this sample. The J gene is TRBJ2-7, the V gene TRBV9; D not certain. CDR3 length: 14 residues. Germline V gene data show CDR1 as SGDLS and CDR2 as YYNGEE. Between the trimmed V and J ends, which lost 1 base and 0 bases, there was a span of 8 bases. CDR3: CASSVSTASYEQYF. CDR3 in DNA: TGTGCCAGCAGCGTATCAACAGCCTCCTACGAGCAGTACTTC.

On this clone: One junction end disagrees with the germline gene, perhaps due to a read error. This sample also contains other DNA sequences that code for the same CDR3. The chain recombines TRBV6-6 with TRBJ1-2; TRBD1 matches 10 bases. The length of the CDR3 is 15 residues. Germline CDR1 MNHNY, CDR2 SVGAGI (reference sequence). As DNA, the CDR3 is TGCGCCAGCAGCCCCTCCGGACAGGGGGACTATGGCTACACCTTC. It specifies CASSPSGQGDYGYTF.

The chain joins TRBV30 to TRBJ1-5, with D perhaps TRBD1 (5 bases). V gave up 2 bases and J gave up 7 bases, with 21 bases separating them. Germline V gene data show CDR1 as GTSNPN and CDR2 as SVGIG (reference sequence). The CDR3 contains 16 residues. The CDR3 here is CAWSLSLTGLEQPQHF. The CDR3 DNA reads TGTGCCTGGAGTCTATCCCTTACAGGCCTAGAGCAGCCCCAGCATTTT.

V is TRBV5-1 and J is TRBJ2-7; no clear D. The CDR3 length is 12 residues. Trimming cost V 5 bases and J 1 base, with 7 bases left between them. CDR1 SGHRS and CDR2 YFSETQ come from the germline V gene. The CDR3 nucleotides read TGCGCCAGCAGGGCTCTTTCCTACGAGCAGTACTTC. Translated, it gives CASRALSYEQYF.

J is TRBJ1-5 and V is TRBV2, with TRBD1 matching 8 bases. This CDR3 region has 14 residues. V trimming: 4 bases; J trimming: 3 bases; junction bases outside the gene matches: 2. Germline values: CDR1 SNHLY, CDR2 FYNNEI. The CDR3 DNA sequence: TGTGCCAGCAGTGCAGGGGGCCCCAATCAGCCCCAGCATTTT. Its protein product is CASSAGGPNQPQHF.

The gene calls are TRBV30 and TRBJ2-3; D remains unclear. Between the trimmed V and J ends, which lost 4 bases and 6 bases, there was a span of 14 bases. The CDR3 runs 13 residues. Germline loops: CDR1 GTSNPN, CDR2 SVGIG (reference sequence). The CDR3 DNA sequence: TGTGCCTGGACCCGGGCTAATTTTGATACGCAGTATTTT. Translating it yields CAWTRANFDTQYF.

This chain joins TRBV18 and TRBJ2-7; D possibly corresponds to TRBD2 (6 bases). Germline V gene data show CDR1 as KGHSH and CDR2 as LQKENI. The CDR3 loop spans 14 amino acids. The V end was cut by 1 base, the J end by 2 bases, with 9 bases between. The CDR3, as DNA: TGTGCCAGCTCACCACGGACGGGGGCCTACGAGCAGTACTTC. This encodes CASSPRTGAYEQYF. The complete variable domain, with remaining parts taken from reference TRBV18 and TRBJ2-7, reads NAGVMQNPRHLVRRRGQEARLRCSPMKGHSHVYWYRQLPEEGLKFMVYLQKENIIDESGMPKERFSAEFPKEGPSILRIQQVVRGDSAAYFCASSPRTGAYEQYFGPGTRLTVT.

This chain uses TRBV5-6 with TRBJ2-7; 9 bases are shared with TRBD2. Germline V gene lookup returns CDR1 SGHDT and CDR2 YYEEEE. The V and J ends lost 4 bases and 2 bases, in that order; junction bases with no gene match: 7. This CDR3 has 15 amino acids. CDR3 DNA: TGTGCCAGCAGCAAAGCGGGAGGAACCACCTACGAGCAGTACTTC. Translation gives CASSKAGGTTYEQYF.

The CDR3 loop reads CASSTGTGVTEAFF. The CDR3, as DNA: TGTGCCAGCAGCACTGGGACAGGAGTCACTGAAGCTTTCTTT. The V call is TRBV7-9, the J call TRBJ1-1; TRBD1 agrees at 8 bases. Trimming removed 5 bases from V and 4 bases from J; junction bases left unmatched: 6. Germline-derived CDR1 and CDR2 are SEHNR and FQNEAQ (reference sequence). The CDR3 is 14 amino acids.

The rearrangement uses TRBV5-6 and TRBJ2-7, with 9 bases matching TRBD1. The CDR3 sequence is 14 residues long. The V gene's germline CDR1 is SGHDT and CDR2 YYEEEE. V gave up 3 bases and J gave up 5 bases; unmatched junction bases: 6. The CDR3 coding sequence is TGTGCCAGCAGCTACCGGGACAGGGACCACGAGCAGTACTTC. Protein sequence: CASSYRDRDHEQYF.

This clone was detected only a few times. The rearrangement uses TRBV7-2 and TRBJ2-2, with unresolved D. This CDR3 has 15 amino acids. V lost 6 bases to trimming and J lost 4 bases, with 15 bases between them. Germline-derived CDR1 and CDR2 are SGHTA and FQGNSA. The CDR3 protein is CASSPGSVITGELFF. CDR3 coding DNA: TGTGCCAGCAGTCCCGGGTCCGTCATCACCGGGGAGCTGTTTTTT. Together with reference TRBV7-2 and TRBJ2-2, the CDR3 gives the full variable domain: GAGVSQSPSNKVTEKGKDVELRCDPISGHTALYWYRQSLGQGLEFLIYFQGNSAPDKSGLPSDRFSAERTGGSVSTLTIQRTQQEDSAVYLCASSPGSVITGELFFGEGSRLTVL.

The chain uses TRBV10-2 and TRBJ2-4; perhaps TRBD2 as D (5 bases). V was trimmed by 3 bases and J by 2 bases, leaving 20 bases between them. The CDR3 runs 18 residues. Germline V lookup: CDR1 WSHSY, CDR2 SAAADI. CDR3 sequence reads: CASSDPGYGLRSKNIQYF. CDR3 coding DNA: TGCGCCAGCAGTGACCCCGGCTACGGACTGCGATCCAAAAACATTCAGTACTTC.

This clone was seen ten or more times. The V gene is TRBV4-2, the J gene TRBJ1-4, with TRBD1 matching over 10 bases. Trimming took 3 bases from V and 7 from J; bases not matched to a gene: 8. Germline V gives CDR1 LGHNA, CDR2 YNFKEQ. The CDR3 sequence is 16 residues long. Written as DNA, the CDR3 is TGTGCCAGCAGCCAGGGCCAGGGACAGGGGTTTGAAAAACTGTTTTTT. It is translated as CASSQGQGQGFEKLFF.

V and J are TRBV6-5 and TRBJ1-4; TRBD1 agrees at 7 bases. The germline gives CDR1 MNHEY, CDR2 SVGAGI. This CDR3 has 14 amino acids. The trim removed 5 bases at V and 7 bases at J, leaving 7 bases unmatched. The CDR3: CASSPDRVIEKLFF. The CDR3 bases are TGTGCCAGCAGTCCCGACAGGGTAATTGAAAAACTGTTTTTT.

This chain joins TRBV28 and TRBJ2-1; weak D call: TRBD1 (6 bases). V was clipped by 1 base and J by 0 bases, with 10 bases between them. CDR3 length: 16 residues. Germline CDR1 is MDHEN and CDR2 is SYDVKM. CDR3 sequence: CASSLYRGSSYNEQFF. The CDR3 nucleotides read TGTGCCAGCAGTTTATATAGGGGGAGCTCCTACAATGAGCAGTTCTTC.

This chain connects TRBV6-5 to TRBJ2-5; 10 bases are a match to TRBD1. There are 15 residues in the CDR3. Trimming took 4 bases from V and 7 from J; bases not matched to a gene: 9. The V gene's germline CDR1 is MNHEY and CDR2 SVGAGI. CDR3 protein: CASSSPRTGGTTQYF. The CDR3 DNA sequence: TGTGCCAGCAGTTCCCCTAGGACAGGGGGAACGACCCAGTACTTC.

The chain links TRBV2 to TRBJ2-2; 9 nucleotides line up with TRBD2. This CDR3 is built from 14 residues. Germline V lookup: CDR1 SNHLY, CDR2 FYNNEI. The V gene end was trimmed by 3 bases and the J gene end by 6 bases; junction bases not matched to a gene: 2. The chain's CDR3 is CASSDSGSAGELFF. DNA for the CDR3: TGTGCCAGCAGTGATAGCGGGAGCGCCGGGGAGCTGTTTTTT.

The chain couples TRBV19 to TRBJ2-2; TRBD1 matches at 8 bases. With V trimmed by 8 bases and J by 6 bases, 8 bases remained unmatched. The CDR3 is 14 residues long. Germline values: CDR1 LNHDA, CDR2 SQIVND (reference sequence). This chain's CDR3 is CASLPGQVAGELFF. In DNA form, the CDR3 reads TGTGCCAGTCTACCGGGACAGGTGGCCGGGGAGCTGTTTTTT.